The 23 T cell receptor beta chains below were found in one sample sequenced in a study of B cell selection in AIRE deficiency. CD4+CD127+ cells were sorted as the conventional CD4 T cells. Generated by immunoSEQ multiplex PCR, the TCRdb table keeps only in-frame clones and is missing some. The sample has 20,000 to 25,000 clones, approximately 97% seen once; the top ten hold around 0.3%. Sequenced sample: conventional CD4+ T cells sorted from PBMCs. The receptors here all came from a human donor with AIRE deficiency.

CDR3 residues: CASSDSGGECQETQYF. The CDR3 DNA follows: TGTGCCAGCAGTGACTCAGGGGGAGAATGCCAAGAGACCCAGTACTTC. V is TRBV6-4 and J is TRBJ2-5; D possibly corresponds to TRBD1 (6 bases). This CDR3 region has 16 residues. Trimming took off 0 bases at V and 1 base at J, with 12 bases between the two ends. Looked up from germline, CDR1 is MRHNA and CDR2 is SNTAGT.

This rearrangement joins TRBV9 to TRBJ2-2; D is uncertain. V was cut by 4 bases and J by 5 bases, with 18 bases left in between. Germline V gene sequence: CDR1 SGDLS, CDR2 YYNGEE. The CDR3 length is 16 residues. CDR3 sequence: CASSPRPAGLTGELFF. In DNA form, the CDR3 reads TGTGCCAGCAGCCCCCGACCAGCCGGATTGACCGGGGAGCTGTTTTTT. Full variable domain (rest looked up from reference TRBV9 and TRBJ2-2): DSGVTQTPKHLITATGQRVTLRCSPRSGDLSVYWYQQSLDQGLQFLIQYYNGEERAKGNILERFSAQQFPDLHSELNLSSLELGDSALYFCASSPRPAGLTGELFFGEGSRLTVL.

The CDR3 bases are TGTGCCAGCAGCTTAGTGGGAGCGGGAGTCCTGAACACCGGGGAGCTGTTTTTT. This encodes CASSLVGAGVLNTGELFF. The gene calls are TRBV7-8 and TRBJ2-2; the match to TRBD2 covers 8 bases. The length of the CDR3 is 18 residues. Germline V lookup: CDR1 SGHVS, CDR2 FQNEAQ. V shed 1 base and J 1 base; nucleotides not matched to a gene: 8.

This chain links TRBV4-3 with TRBJ1-1; D perhaps matches TRBD1 (5 bases). The CDR3 consists of 15 residues. V dropped 3 bases and J dropped 4 bases, with 15 bases sitting between them. Germline-derived CDR1 and CDR2 are LGHNA and YSLEER. In DNA, the CDR3 is TGCGCCAGCAGCCAGTCAAGCCAGGGTATCACTGAAGCTTTCTTT. This codes for CASSQSSQGITEAFF.

This chain connects TRBV30 to TRBJ1-6, with 8 nucleotides matching TRBD1. The CDR3 consists of 15 residues. V dropped 1 base and J dropped 4; count of bases not matched to a gene: 3. Per germline, CDR1 GTSNPN and CDR2 SVGIG (reference sequence). Here the CDR3 reads CAWSGRDRYNSPLHF. The CDR3 region has the DNA TGTGCCTGGAGTGGCCGGGACAGGTATAATTCACCCCTCCACTTT.

V gene TRBV5-1 combines with J gene TRBJ1-1; D is perhaps TRBD1 (6 bases). Per germline, CDR1 SGHRS and CDR2 YFSETQ. V was clipped by 0 bases and J by 6 bases, with 12 bases between them. This CDR3 comprises 14 residues. The CDR3 loop is CASSLAWGRPEAFF. For the CDR3, the DNA is TGCGCCAGCAGCTTGGCCTGGGGGCGGCCTGAAGCTTTCTTT.

The chain joins TRBV18 to TRBJ2-5; D gene uncertain. The CDR3 contains 14 residues. V was clipped by 6 bases and J by 1 base, with 12 bases between them. Germline loops: CDR1 KGHSH, CDR2 LQKENI. CDR3 residues: CASSSRIGQETQYF. The CDR3 nucleotides read TGTGCCAGCTCCTCAAGGATTGGCCAAGAGACCCAGTACTTC. Looking up the rest from reference TRBV18 and TRBJ2-5 gives the full variable domain: NAGVMQNPRHLVRRRGQEARLRCSPMKGHSHVYWYRQLPEEGLKFMVYLQKENIIDESGMPKERFSAEFPKEGPSILRIQQVVRGDSAAYFCASSSRIGQETQYFGPGTRLLVL.

The chain joins TRBV28 to TRBJ2-7; 7 bases agree with TRBD1. Germline CDR1 and CDR2: MDHEN and SYDVKM. Trimming at V came to 2 bases and at J to 7 bases, leaving 8 bases not matched to a gene. The CDR3 covers 14 residues. This CDR3 reads CASSLANRGREQYF. The DNA for the CDR3 is TGTGCCAGCAGTTTAGCCAACAGGGGACGGGAGCAGTACTTC. The variable domain in full, with the rest retrieved from reference TRBV28 and TRBJ2-7, is DVKVTQSSRYLVKRTGEKVFLECVQDMDHENMFWYRQDPGLGLRLIYFSYDVKMKEKGDIPEGYSVSREKKERFSLILESASTNQTSMYLCASSLANRGREQYFGPGTRLTVT.

J is TRBJ2-7 and V is TRBV19; 9 nucleotides align to TRBD1. Germline V gene data show CDR1 as LNHDA and CDR2 as SQIVND (reference sequence). J was trimmed by 4 bases and V by 5 bases; bases with no gene match: 6. The CDR3 consists of 14 residues. CDR3 in amino acids: CASSPQGAKYEQYF. CDR3 nucleotides: TGTGCCAGTAGTCCACAGGGGGCAAAGTACGAGCAGTACTTC.

V gene TRBV11-3 combines with J gene TRBJ1-3; D call uncertain. V lost 1 base, J lost 4 bases, and 5 bases lay in between. CDR1 is SGHNT, CDR2 YENEEA, per germline. The CDR3 has 13 amino acids. CDR3 sequence: CASSLALGNTIYF. CDR3 coding DNA: TGTGCCAGCAGCTTAGCTCTCGGAAACACCATATATTTT.

The chain couples TRBV18 to TRBJ1-1, with D perhaps TRBD1 (6 bases). Germline V gives CDR1 KGHSH, CDR2 LQKENI. With 2 bases removed from V and 1 base from J, the gap between germline ends came to 14 bases. CDR3 length: 16 residues. The CDR3, as DNA: TGTGCCAGCTCACCAGGGGGGGCCCGAACGAACACTGAAGCTTTCTTT. This translates into CASSPGGARTNTEAFF.

The V call is TRBV5-1, the J call TRBJ2-3, with TRBD2 matching over 8 bases. Germline CDR1 is SGHRS and CDR2 is YFSETQ. CDR3 length: 16 amino acids. J was trimmed by 0 bases and V by 3 bases; bases with no gene match: 6. CDR3 loop: CASSYGLAYSTDTQYF. The CDR3 nucleotides are TGCGCCAGCAGCTACGGACTAGCTTATAGCACAGATACGCAGTATTTT.

The gene calls are TRBV2 and TRBJ2-3; 8 bases map to TRBD1. Trimming removed 8 bases from V and 2 bases from J; junction bases left unmatched: 6. CDR3 length: 14 amino acids. Germline V lookup: CDR1 SNHLY, CDR2 FYNNEI. Written as DNA, the CDR3 is TGTGCCAGCCTCCGGGACAGGATCACAGATACGCAGTATTTT. Translating gives CASLRDRITDTQYF.

This chain links TRBV9 with TRBJ2-3; D is undetermined. This CDR3 comprises 16 residues. In germline, CDR1 is SGDLS, CDR2 YYNGEE. V was clipped by 0 bases and J by 0 bases, with 11 bases between them. CDR3 DNA sequence: TGTGCCAGCAGCGTAGCTCCAGCGCAGAGCACAGATACGCAGTATTTT. Protein: CASSVAPAQSTDTQYF.

This chain uses TRBV2 with TRBJ1-2; D possibly corresponds to TRBD1 (5 bases). V dropped 4 bases and J dropped 5 bases, with 17 bases sitting between them. This CDR3 region has 15 residues. Germline CDR1 SNHLY, CDR2 FYNNEI. The CDR3 here is CASSGQTRTLYGYTF. In nucleotides, the CDR3 is TGTGCCAGCAGTGGACAGACTCGGACCCTTTATGGCTACACCTTC.

This clone was recorded once. The CDR3 protein is CASKRPGSGNEKLFF. In DNA form, the CDR3 reads TGTGCCAGCAAAAGACCGGGATCGGGTAATGAAAAACTGTTTTTT. The chain uses TRBV6-1 and TRBJ1-4; D is uncertain. Germline-derived CDR1 and CDR2 are MNHNS and SASEGT. The V end lost 7 bases, the J end lost 4 bases, and 16 bases lay between the germline ends. The CDR3 consists of 15 residues.

The V gene is TRBV5-1, the J gene TRBJ2-2; D perhaps matches TRBD1 (5 bases). Germline CDR1 SGHRS, CDR2 YFSETQ. The CDR3 spans 14 residues. Trimming took 5 bases from V and 4 from J, leaving 12 bases between them. The CDR3, as DNA: TGCGCCAGCAGAACCAGGGAAGGCACCGGGGAGCTGTTTTTT. Translating gives CASRTREGTGELFF.

The count of this clone is one. V is TRBV18 and J is TRBJ2-3; 8 nucleotides match TRBD1. The CDR3 is 14 residues long. Trimming removed 3 bases from V and 1 base from J; junction bases left unmatched: 0. Germline CDR1 is KGHSH and CDR2 is LQKENI. The CDR3 sequence: CASSPDRGTDTQYF. The DNA of the CDR3 is TGTGCCAGCTCACCGGACAGGGGCACAGATACGCAGTATTTT.

The chain is built from TRBV5-4 and TRBJ1-2, with D unclear. Germline assignment: CDR1 SGHNT and CDR2 YYREEE (reference sequence). CDR3 length: 11 amino acids. The V and J ends lost 0 bases and 9 bases respectively, with 6 bases between them. The CDR3 loop reads CASSLDSSYTF. The CDR3 DNA is TGTGCCAGCAGCTTGGACAGCAGCTACACCTTC.

Written as DNA, the CDR3 is TGTGCCAGCAGTTACCAATTCTCTGGAAACACCATATATTTT. It encodes CASSYQFSGNTIYF. The V and J genes are TRBV6-5 and TRBJ1-3, with unresolved D. This CDR3 comprises 14 residues. From germline, CDR1 is MNHEY and CDR2 SVGAGI. Trimming cost V 2 bases and J 0 bases, with 5 bases left between them.

This clone has a single count. The rearrangement uses TRBV5-1 and TRBJ2-5; 13 nucleotides match TRBD2. The V and J ends lost 7 bases and 2 bases, in that order; junction bases with no gene match: 5. Germline V gene lookup returns CDR1 SGHRS and CDR2 YFSETQ. The CDR3 runs to 15 residues. The CDR3 bases are TGCGCCAGCGGACTAGCGGGGGCCCCACAAGAGACCCAGTACTTC. Residues: CASGLAGAPQETQYF. The full variable domain, rest sourced from reference TRBV5-1 and TRBJ2-5, is KAGVTQTPRYLIKTRGQQVTLSCSPISGHRSVSWYQQTPGQGLQFLFEYFSETQRNKGNFPGRFSGRQFSNSRSEMNVSTLELGDSALYLCASGLAGAPQETQYFGPGTRLLVL.

The J gene is TRBJ2-1, the V gene TRBV19, with D perhaps being TRBD1 or TRBD2 (5 bases each). Looked up from germline, CDR1 is LNHDA and CDR2 is SQIVND (reference sequence). CDR3 length: 13 residues. The germline V and J ends were trimmed by 2 bases and 8 bases, with 10 bases remaining between them. CDR3 residues: CASSILRGDEQFF. The CDR3, as DNA: TGTGCCAGTAGTATACTCAGAGGGGATGAGCAGTTCTTC. Complete variable domain (other parts from reference TRBV19 and TRBJ2-1): DGGITQSPKYLFRKEGQNVTLSCEQNLNHDAMYWYRQDPGQGLRLIYYSQIVNDFQKGDIAEGYSVSREKKESFPLTVTSAQKNPTAFYLCASSILRGDEQFFGPGTRLTVL.

The chain couples TRBV7-9 to TRBJ2-2; possible D gene TRBD1, 6 bases. The germline V gene encodes CDR1 SEHNR and CDR2 FQNEAQ (reference sequence). CDR3 length: 14 amino acids. V was pared by 5 bases and J by 4 bases, with 11 bases between. CDR3 sequence: CASSLTGFTGELFF. CDR3 sequence (DNA): TGTGCCAGCAGCCTCACAGGGTTCACCGGGGAGCTGTTTTTT.